These 5 T cell receptor beta chains share one sample of origin, sequenced in a study of blood T cell repertoires in COVID-19 (dated by TCRdb to about 2020). The library came from the immunoSEQ multiplex PCR assay. This immuneACCESS table, as held by TCRdb, lists in-frame sequences with V and J called but not all clones. Of the missing ones, under half trace to an unresolved V gene in checked studies; the others have no known cause. The sample yields some 230,000 clones; roughly 80% were counted once. The ten largest account for 3% to 3.5% of the sample. Sequenced sample: peripheral blood. The origin of the receptors is a woman in her twenties or thirties who had recovered from COVID-19.

The CDR3: CASSVGSLQETQYF. CDR3 DNA sequence: TGTGCCAGCAGCGTAGGTAGCCTCCAAGAGACCCAGTACTTC. This sequence joins TRBV9 and TRBJ2-5, with D unresolved. CDR1 is SGDLS and CDR2 is YYNGEE in the germline V gene. V was cut by 0 bases and J by 1 base, with 7 bases left in between. This CDR3 has 14 residues.

The V gene is TRBV3-1 (or the pseudogene TRBV3-2), the J gene TRBJ1-4, with D perhaps TRBD1 (6 bases). Germline CDR1 LGHDT, CDR2 YNNKEL (reference sequence). The V end was cut by 1 base, the J end by 8 bases, with 14 bases between. The CDR3 has 15 residues. The CDR3 loop is CASSQVGGGSEKLFF. The CDR3 coding sequence is TGTGCCAGCAGCCAAGTCGGGGGGGGCTCGGAAAAACTGTTTTTT.

The V call is TRBV28, the J call TRBJ2-3, with 8 bases matching TRBD2. V lost 5 bases, J lost 4 bases, and 11 bases stayed unmatched. The CDR3 is 16 amino acids. Germline CDR1 is MDHEN and CDR2 is SYDVKM. The CDR3 here is CASSPPRGGMADTQYF. CDR3 bases: TGTGCCAGCAGTCCGCCCCGGGGGGGCATGGCAGATACGCAGTATTTT.

In its sample, this clone was seen once. The chain has TRBV5-6 and TRBJ1-5, with 10 bases that match TRBD1. The trim removed 4 bases at V and 5 bases at J, leaving 12 bases unmatched. Germline V gene data show CDR1 as SGHDT and CDR2 as YYEEEE. The CDR3 totals 17 residues. The CDR3 DNA reads as TGTGCCAGCAGCCGCACAGGGGACAGGGGCTTCCATCAGCCCCAGCATTTT. It yields the protein CASSRTGDRGFHQPQHF.

The genes are TRBV18 and TRBJ1-4; TRBD1 aligns across 7 bases. J gave up 4 bases and V 2 bases, and 7 bases lay outside the gene matches. The CDR3 consists of 16 residues. Germline loops: CDR1 KGHSH, CDR2 LQKENI. CDR3 region: CASSPFHRGNNEKLFF. In nucleotides, the CDR3 is TGTGCCAGCTCACCATTCCACAGGGGAAATAATGAAAAACTGTTTTTT.